These 22 T cell receptor beta chains were all obtained from the same sample, sequenced in a study of blood T cell repertoires in COVID-19. Produced via immunoSEQ multiplex PCR; TCRdb's table is partial and in-frame only. This sample has 45,000 to 65,000 clones, with 91% found just once. Material for sequencing was peripheral blood. These TCRs come from a human donor in a cohort sampled during active COVID-19.

There are a few counts of this clone. The V call is TRBV10-1, the J call TRBJ2-2; D uncertain. Per germline, CDR1 WNHNN and CDR2 SYGVQD (reference sequence). The CDR3 is made up of 14 amino acids. V lost 4 bases and J lost 2, with 8 bases in between. The CDR3 loop is CASSAAYNTGELFF. CDR3 bases: TGCGCCAGCAGTGCCGCGTACAACACCGGGGAGCTGTTTTTT.

The chain couples TRBV9 to TRBJ2-5; 8 bases fit TRBD2. Per the germline V gene, CDR1 is SGDLS and CDR2 is YYNGEE. This CDR3 has 15 amino acids. V lost 1 base, J lost 1 base, and 3 bases stayed unmatched. The CDR3 coding sequence is TGTGCCAGCAGCGTATTAAGCGGGAGCCAAGAGACCCAGTACTTC. Protein: CASSVLSGSQETQYF.

The chain joins TRBV7-2 to TRBJ1-5; 11 bases line up with TRBD1. The germline gives CDR1 SGHTA, CDR2 FQGNSA. V shed 3 bases, J shed 3 bases, and the junction held 4 bases outside the gene matches. The CDR3 contains 16 residues. DNA of the CDR3: TGTGCCAGCAGCTTTGGGACAGGGGGGAACAATCAGCCCCAGCATTTT. As protein: CASSFGTGGNNQPQHF.

The chain recombines TRBV5-1 with TRBJ2-1, with a tentative D call TRBD2 (5 bases). Germline values: CDR1 SGHRS, CDR2 YFSETQ. The CDR3 consists of 14 residues. V was trimmed by 4 bases and J by 9 bases, leaving 17 bases between them. CDR3 sequence (DNA): TGCGCCAGCAGCCAACCGCATGGGAGCAGTGAGCAGTTCTTC. This encodes CASSQPHGSSEQFF.

The CDR3 DNA sequence: TGTGCCAGCAGCTTGGGACAATGGGGAGGATGGAACACTGAAGCTTTCTTT. Translated: CASSLGQWGGWNTEAFF. The V and J genes are TRBV5-6 and TRBJ1-1; D gene uncertain. CDR1 and CDR2 (germline): SGHDT, YYEEEE. The ends were cut back, 0 bases at V and 1 base at J, with 16 bases in the middle. The CDR3 has 17 amino acids.

The chain carries TRBV7-3 and TRBJ2-1; D not resolved. The V gene's germline CDR1 is SGHTA and CDR2 FQGTGA. With 2 bases removed from V and 8 bases from J, the gap between germline ends came to 10 bases. The length of the CDR3 is 13 residues. CDR3 sequence reads: CASSLSVGHEQFF. The DNA for the CDR3 is TGTGCCAGCAGCTTATCGGTTGGGCATGAGCAGTTCTTC.

DNA of the CDR3: TGTGCCAGCAGTGAATATGGTACAGGGGGAAAAAACATTCAGTACTTC. Amino acid sequence: CASSEYGTGGKNIQYF. The rearrangement joins TRBV25-1 to TRBJ2-4; 8 bases agree with TRBD1. Trimming cost V 0 bases and J 4 bases; bases outside gene matches: 5. CDR3 length equals 16 residues. Germline CDR1 and CDR2: MGHDK and SYGVNS.

This chain connects TRBV29-1 to TRBJ1-2; TRBD1 matches at 7 bases. The junction had 8 bases not matched to a gene; V was cut back by 1 base and J by 3 bases. CDR3 length: 15 residues. Germline CDR1 is SQVTM and CDR2 is ANQGSEA. The CDR3 DNA reads as TGCAGCGTTGAAGTACGGACAGGAGGATACTATGGCTACACCTTC. Protein sequence: CSVEVRTGGYYGYTF.

CDR3 nucleotide sequence: TGTGCCAGCAGTTTACGCCGGGACTATGTCTACAATGAGCAGTTCTTC. It yields the protein CASSLRRDYVYNEQFF. The chain employs TRBV28 and TRBJ2-1; TRBD2 aligns across 7 bases. With 2 bases clipped from V and 3 bases from J, the junction kept 7 bases outside the gene matches. The CDR3 has 16 residues. Germline V gene lookup returns CDR1 MDHEN and CDR2 SYDVKM.

The rearrangement links TRBV5-4 to TRBJ2-4; possibly TRBD1 for D (5 bases). V dropped 1 base and J dropped 0 bases, with 14 bases sitting between them. The CDR3 runs 17 residues. CDR1 and CDR2 from the germline V gene are SGHNT and YYREEE (reference sequence). CDR3 amino acids: CASSLTQGTLAKNIQYF. Written as DNA, the CDR3 is TGTGCCAGCAGCTTGACTCAGGGAACTCTAGCCAAAAACATTCAGTACTTC.

V is TRBV7-3 and J is TRBJ2-2; 8 bases fit TRBD1. V trimming: 6 bases; J trimming: 1 base; junction bases outside the gene matches: 4. CDR1 and CDR2 (germline): SGHTA, FQGTGA. This CDR3 has 15 residues. The CDR3 region is CASRPTGGNTGELFF. CDR3 nucleotides: TGTGCCAGCAGACCAACAGGGGGGAACACCGGGGAGCTGTTTTTT. Full variable domain (outside the CDR3, taken from reference TRBV7-3 and TRBJ2-2): GAGVSQTPSNKVTEKGKYVELRCDPISGHTALYWYRQSLGQGPEFLIYFQGTGAADDSGLPNDRFFAVRPEGSVSTLKIQRTERGDSAVYLCASRPTGGNTGELFFGEGSRLTVL.

The chain joins TRBV6-6 to TRBJ2-7; D perhaps matches TRBD2 (6 bases). The V end lost 2 bases, the J end lost 6 bases, and 11 bases lay between the germline ends. Germline V gene data show CDR1 as MNHNY and CDR2 as SVGAGI (reference sequence). The CDR3 is 13 amino acids. CDR3 protein: CASSYRFSGEQYF. The CDR3 bases are TGTGCCAGCAGTTACCGATTTAGCGGCGAGCAGTACTTC.

This chain connects TRBV7-9 to TRBJ2-7; possible D gene TRBD1, 6 bases. This CDR3 has 14 residues. V dropped 5 bases and J dropped 4 bases, with 15 bases sitting between them. The germline CDR1 and CDR2 sequences are SEHNR and FQNEAQ (reference sequence). Written as DNA, the CDR3 is TGTGCCAGCAGCAGCCGGACAGTGCCTTACGAGCAGTACTTC. Its protein product is CASSSRTVPYEQYF.

This clone was found a few times. The rearrangement joins TRBV6-5 to TRBJ2-7; 7 nucleotides align to TRBD2. This CDR3 contains 14 residues. Germline trimming cut 7 bases from V and 7 bases from J; bases unmatched to any gene: 13. CDR1 MNHEY and CDR2 SVGAGI come from the germline V gene. CDR3 in amino acids: CASTVLAAMVEQYF. The CDR3 DNA reads as TGTGCCAGCACCGTTCTAGCGGCCATGGTTGAGCAGTACTTC.

This rearrangement joins TRBV18 to TRBJ2-7, with 8 bases that match TRBD2. The junction had 8 bases not matched to a gene; V was cut back by 3 bases and J by 7 bases. Germline lookup yields CDR1 KGHSH and CDR2 LQKENI. This CDR3 region has 14 residues. The CDR3 loop is CASSPVPPGGEQYF. CDR3 sequence (DNA): TGTGCCAGCTCACCTGTGCCTCCGGGGGGGGAGCAGTACTTC.

The gene calls are TRBV29-1 and TRBJ2-3, with 10 bases lining up with TRBD1. V shed 5 bases, J shed 2 bases, and the junction held 4 bases outside the gene matches. This CDR3 comprises 14 residues. From germline, CDR1 is SQVTM and CDR2 ANQGSEA. The CDR3 region has the DNA TGCAGCGTTAGGGACAGGGGCCCCACAGATACGCAGTATTTT. Its protein is CSVRDRGPTDTQYF.

The chain couples TRBV13 to TRBJ2-5; 14 bases line up with TRBD2. This CDR3 has 21 residues. V was pared by 4 bases and J by 5 bases, with 21 bases of the junction left unmatched. CDR1 PRHDT and CDR2 FYEKMQ come from the germline V gene (reference sequence). The CDR3 sequence: CASSSLLKSRTSGRSQETQYF. The CDR3 nucleotides are TGTGCCAGCAGCTCCCTTCTGAAAAGCCGGACTAGCGGGAGGTCCCAGGAGACCCAGTACTTC.

The chain has TRBV4-1 and TRBJ2-1; possible D gene TRBD2, 9 bases. Trimming removed 4 bases from V and 8 bases from J, with 30 bases in between. Germline CDR1 MGHRA, CDR2 YSYEKL. There are 19 residues in the CDR3. CDR3 protein: CASSPNGQGGAGGRDEQFF. Written as DNA, the CDR3 is TGCGCCAGCAGCCCCAACGGACAGGGTGGGGCGGGAGGGCGCGATGAGCAGTTCTTC.

The rearrangement links TRBV2 to TRBJ2-4; 8 bases map to TRBD1. CDR1 and CDR2 from the germline V gene are SNHLY and FYNNEI. V lost 7 bases and J lost 6; bases outside the gene matches: 8. The CDR3 spans 14 residues. CDR3 region: CASNPDRGGNIQYF. In DNA, the CDR3 is TGTGCCAGCAACCCCGACAGGGGCGGAAACATTCAGTACTTC.

The chain carries TRBV19 and TRBJ1-6, with TRBD1 matching 9 bases. The trim removed 4 bases at V and 7 bases at J, leaving 8 bases unmatched. The CDR3 runs 16 residues. Germline CDR1 reads LNHDA; CDR2 reads SQIVND (reference sequence). The CDR3 nucleotides read TGTGCCAGTAGTACCCGACAGGGGGTGGGGAATTCACCCCTCCACTTT. It codes for CASSTRQGVGNSPLHF.

The CDR3 region is CASSYEPGQDTEAFF. Written as DNA, the CDR3 is TGTGCCAGCAGTTACGAACCGGGACAGGACACTGAAGCTTTCTTT. This chain links TRBV6-5 with TRBJ1-1, with TRBD1 matching 8 bases. The germline V gene has CDR1 MNHEY and CDR2 SVGAGI. CDR3 length: 15 amino acids. The junction had 5 bases not matched to a gene; V was cut back by 2 bases and J by 3 bases.

The CDR3 region has the DNA TGCGCCAGTCCCTGGGGGGGCGACTATGGCTACACCTTC. Translated, it gives CASPWGGDYGYTF. The gene calls are TRBV10-1 and TRBJ1-2; D possibly corresponds to TRBD1 (6 bases). The CDR3 covers 13 residues. The germline V and J ends were trimmed by 9 bases and 3 bases, with 14 bases remaining between them. Germline CDR1 WNHNN, CDR2 SYGVQD (reference sequence).